This is a list of T cell receptor beta chains from one sample in a study of long-term antiretroviral therapy in people with HIV. Repertoires were generated with immunoSEQ multiplex PCR, while TCRdb's copy carries only in-frame clones and drops some. The sample has around 25,000 clones, 81% seen once. This specimen was unsorted PBMCs, taken 4.4 years after starting antiretroviral therapy. Every receptor here comes from a man aged 30 to 45 with HIV. CDR3s include the opening cysteine and the closing phenylalanine or tryptophan. The D gene is left open where the match is weak. Part of the rows lack a size; the others show once, few, many or a class for expanded clones.

j_call: TRBJ2-7; d_call: TRBD1; v_call: TRBV10-3; clone_size: -; cdr3_aa: CAISEGQEYLLYEQYF; cdr3_nt: TGTGCCATCAGTGAGGGACAGGAGTACCTCCTCTACGAGCAGTACTTC
j_call: TRBJ1-4; d_call: TRBD1; v_call: TRBV10-3; clone_size: -; cdr3_aa: CAISRTGGNEEKLFF; cdr3_nt: TGTGCCATCAGCCGGACAGGGGGGAACGAGGAAAAACTGTTTTTT
j_call: TRBJ2-2; d_call: -; v_call: TRBV6-1; clone_size: -; cdr3_aa: CATEVSTGELFF; cdr3_nt: TGTGCCACCGAGGTCAGCACCGGGGAGCTGTTTTTT
j_call: TRBJ2-7; d_call: -; v_call: TRBV7-8; clone_size: -; cdr3_aa: CASSSFRRDVSYEQYF; cdr3_nt: TGTGCCAGCAGCTCCTTTAGACGCGACGTCTCCTACGAGCAGTACTTC
j_call: TRBJ1-1; d_call: TRBD1; v_call: TRBV27; clone_size: -; cdr3_aa: CASKQGLLPTEAFF; cdr3_nt: TGTGCCAGCAAACAGGGGCTCCTCCCGACTGAAGCTTTCTTT
j_call: TRBJ2-6; d_call: TRBD1; v_call: TRBV6-6; clone_size: -; cdr3_aa: CASSRTGPGANVLTF; cdr3_nt: TGTGCCAGCAGCCGGACAGGCCCTGGGGCCAACGTCCTGACTTTC
j_call: TRBJ1-1; d_call: -; v_call: TRBV5-6; clone_size: -; cdr3_aa: CASSLLKNTEAFF; cdr3_nt: TGTGCCAGCAGCTTGCTTAAGAACACTGAAGCTTTCTTT
j_call: TRBJ1-2; d_call: TRBD1; v_call: TRBV9; clone_size: -; cdr3_aa: CASSVGDRASGGYTF; cdr3_nt: TGTGCCAGCAGCGTAGGGGACAGGGCCTCTGGCGGCTACACCTTC
j_call: TRBJ2-7; d_call: -; v_call: TRBV28; clone_size: -; cdr3_aa: CASSLAVQGTYEQYF; cdr3_nt: TGTGCCAGCAGTTTAGCAGTGCAGGGGACCTACGAGCAGTACTTC
j_call: TRBJ1-1; d_call: TRBD1; v_call: TRBV11-2; clone_size: -; cdr3_aa: CASSQGGSGGSNTEAFF; cdr3_nt: TGTGCCAGCAGCCAGGGGGGGTCAGGGGGCTCAAACACTGAAGCTTTCTTT
j_call: TRBJ2-7; d_call: -; v_call: TRBV5-4; clone_size: -; cdr3_aa: CASPRVKVSAAYEQYF; cdr3_nt: TGTGCCAGCCCCCGAGTTAAGGTCTCCGCCGCCTACGAGCAGTACTTC
j_call: TRBJ1-1; d_call: -; v_call: TRBV9; clone_size: once; cdr3_aa: CASSGGGTQGIAFF; cdr3_nt: TGTGCCAGCAGCGGGGGGGGGACTCAGGGTATAGCTTTCTTT
j_call: TRBJ2-1; d_call: TRBD2; v_call: TRBV6-1; clone_size: -; cdr3_aa: CASTGRGLSNEQFF; cdr3_nt: TGTGCCAGCACGGGGAGGGGCCTCTCCAATGAGCAGTTCTTC
j_call: TRBJ2-7; d_call: -; v_call: TRBV29-1; clone_size: -; cdr3_aa: CSASGRDKENEQYF; cdr3_nt: TGCAGCGCCTCCGGGCGGGACAAGGAGAACGAGCAGTACTTC
j_call: TRBJ2-1; d_call: TRBD2; v_call: TRBV27; clone_size: -; cdr3_aa: CASRVAGGTLYNEQFF; cdr3_nt: TGTGCCAGCAGGGTAGCGGGAGGGACCTTATACAATGAGCAGTTCTTC
j_call: TRBJ1-2; d_call: -; v_call: TRBV6-5; clone_size: -; cdr3_aa: CASSWRLEGNGYTF; cdr3_nt: TGTGCCAGCAGTTGGCGGTTGGAAGGGAATGGCTACACCTTC
j_call: TRBJ1-1; d_call: TRBD1; v_call: TRBV4-1; clone_size: -; cdr3_aa: CASSHPTGGNTEAFF; cdr3_nt: TGCGCCAGCAGCCACCCGACAGGGGGAAACACTGAAGCTTTCTTT
j_call: TRBJ2-7; d_call: -; v_call: TRBV19; clone_size: -; cdr3_aa: CASSTWVRHEQYF; cdr3_nt: TGTGCCAGTTCTACTTGGGTTCGCCACGAGCAGTACTTC
j_call: TRBJ2-7; d_call: -; v_call: TRBV5-6; clone_size: -; cdr3_aa: CASGSGYPYEQYF; cdr3_nt: TGTGCCAGCGGTTCCGGTTATCCCTACGAGCAGTACTTC
j_call: TRBJ2-7; d_call: TRBD1; v_call: TRBV5-4; clone_size: -; cdr3_aa: CASSFGTGGIYEQYF; cdr3_nt: TGTGCCAGCAGCTTTGGGACAGGGGGAATCTACGAGCAGTACTTC
j_call: TRBJ2-1; d_call: -; v_call: TRBV18; clone_size: -; cdr3_aa: CASSPRLNEQFF; cdr3_nt: TGTGCCAGCTCACCGCGGCTCAATGAGCAGTTCTTC
j_call: TRBJ1-1; d_call: -; v_call: TRBV7-9; clone_size: -; cdr3_aa: CASSLGGGTEAFF; cdr3_nt: TGTGCCAGCAGCTTAGGGGGGGGCACTGAAGCTTTCTTT
j_call: TRBJ2-7; d_call: TRBD1; v_call: TRBV18; clone_size: -; cdr3_aa: CASSPRDSAYEQYF; cdr3_nt: TGTGCCAGCTCACCGAGGGACAGCGCCTACGAGCAGTACTTC
j_call: TRBJ2-7; d_call: -; v_call: TRBV28; clone_size: -; cdr3_aa: CASSSTTYEQYF; cdr3_nt: TGTGCCAGCAGTTCTACTACCTACGAGCAGTACTTC
j_call: TRBJ2-7; d_call: TRBD2; v_call: TRBV6-5; clone_size: few; cdr3_aa: CASSSRLAGEQYF; cdr3_nt: TGTGCCAGCAGTTCCCGACTAGCAGGCGAGCAGTACTTC
j_call: TRBJ2-2; d_call: -; v_call: TRBV7-3; clone_size: -; cdr3_aa: CASSLGDGANTGELFF; cdr3_nt: TGTGCCAGCAGCTTAGGGGACGGCGCGAACACCGGGGAGCTGTTTTTT
j_call: TRBJ2-7; d_call: -; v_call: TRBV27; clone_size: -; cdr3_aa: CASSPDGNSYEQYF; cdr3_nt: TGTGCCAGCAGTCCCGACGGAAACTCCTACGAGCAGTACTTC
j_call: TRBJ2-2; d_call: -; v_call: TRBV11-3; clone_size: -; cdr3_aa: CASSLGPGERELFF; cdr3_nt: TGTGCCAGCAGCTTAGGACCAGGGGAGAGGGAGCTGTTTTTT
j_call: TRBJ2-7; d_call: TRBD1; v_call: TRBV9; clone_size: -; cdr3_aa: CASSVGTGLSYEQYF; cdr3_nt: TGTGCCAGCAGCGTCGGGACAGGGCTTTCCTACGAGCAGTACTTC
j_call: TRBJ2-1; d_call: -; v_call: TRBV18; clone_size: -; cdr3_aa: CASSRAGNEQFF; cdr3_nt: TGTGCCAGCTCACGCGCGGGGAATGAGCAGTTCTTC
j_call: TRBJ2-2; d_call: -; v_call: TRBV25-1; clone_size: -; cdr3_aa: CASSESIPDRNTGELFF; cdr3_nt: TGTGCCAGCAGTGAATCCATCCCGGACAGGAACACCGGGGAGCTGTTTTTT